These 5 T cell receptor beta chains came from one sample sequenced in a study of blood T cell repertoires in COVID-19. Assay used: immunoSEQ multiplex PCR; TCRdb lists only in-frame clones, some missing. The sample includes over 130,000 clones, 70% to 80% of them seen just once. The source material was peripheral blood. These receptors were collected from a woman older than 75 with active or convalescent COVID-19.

CDR3 sequence: CASSSSWDSLDEQYF. In nucleotides, the CDR3 is TGCGCCAGCAGCTCCTCCTGGGACAGCCTTGACGAGCAGTACTTC. This chain uses TRBV5-1 with TRBJ2-7; TRBD1 matches 7 bases. Germline V CDR1 and CDR2: SGHRS, YFSETQ. Unmatched junction bases numbered 11, after V lost 3 bases and J lost 5 bases. The CDR3 has 15 residues.

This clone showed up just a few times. This CDR3 is CAISDVGPQETQYF. The CDR3 coding sequence is TGTGCCATCAGTGATGTGGGGCCTCAAGAGACCCAGTACTTC. This rearrangement joins TRBV10-3 to TRBJ2-5; possibly TRBD1 for D (5 bases). The CDR3 is made up of 14 amino acids. Germline CDR1 ENHRY, CDR2 SYGVKD. V was pared by 3 bases and J by 2 bases, with 10 bases between.

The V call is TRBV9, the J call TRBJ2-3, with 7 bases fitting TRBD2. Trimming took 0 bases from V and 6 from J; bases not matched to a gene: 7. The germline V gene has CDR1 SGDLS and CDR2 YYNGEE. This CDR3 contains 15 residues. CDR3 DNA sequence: TGTGCCAGCAGCGTAGTCTCCGGGGGGTGGGATACGCAGTATTTT. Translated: CASSVVSGGWDTQYF. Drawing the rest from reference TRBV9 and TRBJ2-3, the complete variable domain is DSGVTQTPKHLITATGQRVTLRCSPRSGDLSVYWYQQSLDQGLQFLIQYYNGEERAKGNILERFSAQQFPDLHSELNLSSLELGDSALYFCASSVVSGGWDTQYFGPGTRLTVL.

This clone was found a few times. The CDR3 sequence: CATSEPTSGGTDTQYF. CDR3 sequence (DNA): TGTGCCACCAGTGAGCCGACTAGCGGGGGCACAGATACGCAGTATTTT. J is TRBJ2-3 and V is TRBV24-1; 11 bases line up with TRBD2. From germline, CDR1 is KGHDR and CDR2 SFDVKD. This CDR3 has 16 amino acids. With 4 bases clipped from V and 1 base from J, the junction kept 3 bases outside the gene matches.

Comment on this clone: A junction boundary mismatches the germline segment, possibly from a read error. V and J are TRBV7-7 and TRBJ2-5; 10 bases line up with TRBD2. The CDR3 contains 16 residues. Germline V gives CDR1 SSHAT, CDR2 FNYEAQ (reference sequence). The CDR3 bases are TGTGCTAGCAGCTTAGGAAGCGGGGGGGCCCAAGAGACCCAGTACTTC. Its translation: CASSLGSGGAQETQYF.